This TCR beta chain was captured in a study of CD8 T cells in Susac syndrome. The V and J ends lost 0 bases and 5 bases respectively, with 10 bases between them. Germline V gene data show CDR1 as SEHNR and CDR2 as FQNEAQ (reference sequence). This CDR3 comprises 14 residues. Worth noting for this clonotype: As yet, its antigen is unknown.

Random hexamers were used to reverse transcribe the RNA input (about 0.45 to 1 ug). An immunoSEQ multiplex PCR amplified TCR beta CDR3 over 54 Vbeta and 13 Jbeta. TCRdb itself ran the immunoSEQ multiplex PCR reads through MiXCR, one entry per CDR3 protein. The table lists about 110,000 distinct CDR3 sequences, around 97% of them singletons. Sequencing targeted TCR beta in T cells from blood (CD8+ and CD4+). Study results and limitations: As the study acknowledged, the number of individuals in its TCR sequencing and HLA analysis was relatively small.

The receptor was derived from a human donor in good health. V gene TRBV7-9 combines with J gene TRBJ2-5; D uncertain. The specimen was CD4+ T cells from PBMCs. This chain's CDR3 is CASSLAQPDETQYF. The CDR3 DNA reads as TGTGCCAGCAGCTTAGCGCAGCCCGATGAGACCCAGTACTTC.